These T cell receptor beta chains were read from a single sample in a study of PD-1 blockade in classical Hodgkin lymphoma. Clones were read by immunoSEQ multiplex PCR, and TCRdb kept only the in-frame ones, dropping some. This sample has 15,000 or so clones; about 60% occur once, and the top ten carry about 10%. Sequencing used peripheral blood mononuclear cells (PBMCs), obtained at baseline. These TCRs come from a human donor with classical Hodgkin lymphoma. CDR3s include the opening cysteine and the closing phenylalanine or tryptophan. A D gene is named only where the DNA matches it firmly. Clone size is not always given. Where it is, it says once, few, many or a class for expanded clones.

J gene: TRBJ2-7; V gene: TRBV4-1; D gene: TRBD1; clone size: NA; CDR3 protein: CASSQVVRGYEQYF; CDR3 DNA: TGCGCCAGCAGCCAGGTAGTCAGGGGGTACGAGCAGTACTTC
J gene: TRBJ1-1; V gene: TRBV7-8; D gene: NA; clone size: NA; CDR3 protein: CASSLRGRNTEAFF; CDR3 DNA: TGTGCCAGCAGCTTACGGGGTAGGAACACTGAAGCTTTCTTT
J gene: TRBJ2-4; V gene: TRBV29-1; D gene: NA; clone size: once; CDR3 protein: CSAGTSMNIQYF; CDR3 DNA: TGCAGCGCCGGGACATCAATGAACATTCAGTACTTC
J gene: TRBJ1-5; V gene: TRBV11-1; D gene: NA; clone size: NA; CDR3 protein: CASAQDSNQPQHF; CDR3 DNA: TGTGCCAGCGCCCAAGATAGCAATCAGCCCCAGCATTTT
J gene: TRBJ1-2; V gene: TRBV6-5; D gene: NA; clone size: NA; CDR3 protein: CASSYEQGTGGYTF; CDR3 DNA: TGTGCCAGCAGCTACGAGCAGGGAACGGGAGGCTACACCTTC
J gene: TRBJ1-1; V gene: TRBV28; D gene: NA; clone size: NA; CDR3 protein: CASSLRASNTEAFF; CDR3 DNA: TGTGCCAGCAGTTTAAGGGCTTCGAACACTGAAGCTTTCTTT
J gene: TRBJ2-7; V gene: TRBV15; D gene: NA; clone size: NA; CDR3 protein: CATGLAPTYEQYF; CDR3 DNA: TGTGCCACCGGGCTAGCGCCAACCTACGAGCAGTACTTC
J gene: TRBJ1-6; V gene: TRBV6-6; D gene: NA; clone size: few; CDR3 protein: CASSYEGRLHF; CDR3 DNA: TGTGCCAGCAGTTACGAGGGTAGACTCCACTTT
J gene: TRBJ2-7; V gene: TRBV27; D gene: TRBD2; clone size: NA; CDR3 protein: CAPQGSGGEYEQYF; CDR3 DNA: TGTGCCCCACAGGGAAGCGGGGGGGAATACGAGCAGTACTTC
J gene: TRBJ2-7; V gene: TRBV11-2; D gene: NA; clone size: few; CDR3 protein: CASSLVSGPAYEQYF; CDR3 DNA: TGTGCCAGCAGCTTAGTGTCGGGACCGGCCTACGAGCAGTACTTC
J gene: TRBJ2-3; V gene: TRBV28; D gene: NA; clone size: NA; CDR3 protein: CASSILLLASTDTQYF; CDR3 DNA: TGTGCCAGCAGTATCTTGCTACTAGCTAGCACAGATACGCAGTATTTT
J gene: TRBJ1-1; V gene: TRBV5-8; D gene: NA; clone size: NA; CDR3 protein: CASSLFANTEAFF; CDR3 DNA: TGTGCCAGCAGCTTGTTCGCGAACACTGAAGCTTTCTTT
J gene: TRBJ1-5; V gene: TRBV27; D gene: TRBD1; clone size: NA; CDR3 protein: CASSFAFHGQALNQPQHF; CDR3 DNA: TGTGCCAGCAGTTTCGCTTTTCATGGACAGGCCCTCAATCAGCCCCAGCATTTT
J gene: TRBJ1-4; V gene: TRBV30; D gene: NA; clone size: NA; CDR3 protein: CAWSPGTLNEKLFF; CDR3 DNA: TGTGCCTGGAGTCCGGGGACGTTAAATGAAAAACTGTTTTTT
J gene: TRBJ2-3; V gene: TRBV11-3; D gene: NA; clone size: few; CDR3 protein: CASSLGAELTDTQYF; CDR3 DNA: TGTGCCAGCAGCCTAGGGGCGGAGCTCACAGATACGCAGTATTTT
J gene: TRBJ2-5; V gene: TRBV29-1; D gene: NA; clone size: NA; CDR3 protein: CSVDLSSQETQYF; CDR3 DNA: TGCAGCGTTGATCTGAGCTCCCAAGAGACCCAGTACTTC
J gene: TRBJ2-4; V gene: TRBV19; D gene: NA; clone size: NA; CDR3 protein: CASTLGGSANIQYF; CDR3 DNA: TGTGCCAGTACCCTAGGGGGGAGTGCAAACATTCAGTACTTC
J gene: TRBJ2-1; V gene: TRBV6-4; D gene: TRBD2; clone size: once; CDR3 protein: CASSGLAGGNEQFF; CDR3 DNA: TGTGCCAGCAGTGGACTAGCGGGAGGCAATGAGCAGTTCTTC
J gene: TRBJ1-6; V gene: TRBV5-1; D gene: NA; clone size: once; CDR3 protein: CASSLEGLNSPLHF; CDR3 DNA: TGCGCCAGCAGCTTGGAAGGCCTTAATTCACCCCTCCACTTT
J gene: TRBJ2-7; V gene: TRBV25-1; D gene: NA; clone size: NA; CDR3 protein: CASSEVDSSYEQYF; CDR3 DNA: TGTGCCAGCAGTGAAGTTGACAGCTCCTACGAGCAGTACTTC
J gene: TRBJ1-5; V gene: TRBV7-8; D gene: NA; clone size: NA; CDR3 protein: CASSRGGGWQPQHF; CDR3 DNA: TGTGCCAGCAGCCGAGGGGGGGGCTGGCAGCCCCAGCATTTT
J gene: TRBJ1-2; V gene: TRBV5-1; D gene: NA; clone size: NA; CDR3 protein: CASSTSRMAPYGYTF; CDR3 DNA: TGCGCCAGCAGCACCAGTAGAATGGCCCCCTATGGCTACACCTTC
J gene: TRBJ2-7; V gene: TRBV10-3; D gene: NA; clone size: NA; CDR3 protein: CAISERGGYNEQYF; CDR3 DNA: TGTGCCATCAGTGAGCGTGGGGGATACAACGAGCAGTACTTC
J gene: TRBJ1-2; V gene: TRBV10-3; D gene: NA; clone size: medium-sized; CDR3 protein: CASTVGASNYGYTF; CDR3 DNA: TGTGCCAGTACGGTCGGCGCTTCAAACTATGGCTACACCTTC
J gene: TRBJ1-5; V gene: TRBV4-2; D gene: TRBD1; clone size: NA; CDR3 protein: CASSPGTGGQPQHF; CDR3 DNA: TGTGCCAGCAGCCCCGGGACAGGGGGTCAGCCCCAGCATTTT
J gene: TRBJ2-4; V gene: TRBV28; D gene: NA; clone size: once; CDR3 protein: CASSSRGAGNIQYF; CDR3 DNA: TGTGCCAGCAGTTCCAGGGGGGCAGGAAACATTCAGTACTTC
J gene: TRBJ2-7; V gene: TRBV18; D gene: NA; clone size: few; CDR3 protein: CASSPSLGQAIYEQYF; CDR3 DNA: TGTGCCAGCTCACCATCTCTAGGTCAGGCGATCTACGAGCAGTACTTC
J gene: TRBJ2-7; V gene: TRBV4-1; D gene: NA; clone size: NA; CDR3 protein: CASSQDFAPGYEQYF; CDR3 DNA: TGCGCCAGCAGCCAAGATTTTGCTCCCGGCTACGAGCAGTACTTC
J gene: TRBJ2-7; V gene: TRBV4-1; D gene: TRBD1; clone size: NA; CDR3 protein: CASSQEGDRQRDWVQYF; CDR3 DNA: TGCGCCAGCAGCCAAGAAGGGGACAGACAGAGAGATTGGGTTCAGTACTTC
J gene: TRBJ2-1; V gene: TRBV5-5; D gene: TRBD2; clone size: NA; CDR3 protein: CASSHAVGREETDEQFF; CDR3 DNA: TGTGCCAGCAGCCACGCTGTGGGGAGGGAGGAGACGGATGAGCAGTTCTTC
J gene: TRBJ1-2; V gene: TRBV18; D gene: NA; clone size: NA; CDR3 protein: CASSPGSPRHGYTF; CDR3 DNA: TGTGCCAGCTCACCAGGGTCTCCAAGGCATGGCTACACCTTC
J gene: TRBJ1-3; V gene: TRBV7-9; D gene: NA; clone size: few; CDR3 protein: CASSQLLTGSGNTIYF; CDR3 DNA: TGTGCCAGCAGCCAACTGCTGACAGGCTCTGGAAACACCATATATTTT
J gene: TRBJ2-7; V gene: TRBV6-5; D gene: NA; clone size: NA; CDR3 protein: CASSSARGKEAYEQYF; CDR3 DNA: TGTGCCAGCAGTTCCGCTCGGGGGAAGGAAGCCTACGAGCAGTACTTC
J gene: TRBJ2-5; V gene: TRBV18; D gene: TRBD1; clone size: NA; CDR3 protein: CASSQDSWTGWETQYF; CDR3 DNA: TGTGCCAGCTCACAGGATTCTTGGACAGGGTGGGAGACCCAGTACTTC
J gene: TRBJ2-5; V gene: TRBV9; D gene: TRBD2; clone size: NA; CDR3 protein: CASSTDLGREETQYF; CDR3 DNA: TGTGCCAGCAGCACAGACTTGGGGAGGGAAGAGACCCAGTACTTC
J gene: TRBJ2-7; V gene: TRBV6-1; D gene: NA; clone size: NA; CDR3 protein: CASRDSSYEQYF; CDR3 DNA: TGTGCCAGCAGGGATTCAAGCTACGAGCAGTACTTC
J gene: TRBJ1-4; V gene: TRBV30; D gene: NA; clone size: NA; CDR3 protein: CAWSGYASNEKLFF; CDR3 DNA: TGTGCCTGGAGTGGTTATGCCTCAAACGAAAAACTGTTTTTT
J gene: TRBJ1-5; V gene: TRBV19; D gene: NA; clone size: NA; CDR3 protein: CASSMSRGNQPQHF; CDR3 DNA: TGTGCCAGTAGTATGTCCAGGGGTAATCAGCCCCAGCATTTT
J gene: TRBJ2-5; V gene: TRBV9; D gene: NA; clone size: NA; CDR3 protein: CASSVAGLYQETQYF; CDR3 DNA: TGTGCCAGCAGCGTAGCCGGTTTGTACCAAGAGACCCAGTACTTC
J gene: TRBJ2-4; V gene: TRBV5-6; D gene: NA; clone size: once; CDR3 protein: CASSLGGLKNIQYF; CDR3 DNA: TGTGCCAGCAGCTTGGGGGGCCTCAAAAACATTCAGTACTTC
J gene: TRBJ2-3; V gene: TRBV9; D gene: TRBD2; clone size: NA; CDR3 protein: CASSVSGTSTDTQYF; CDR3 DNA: TGTGCCAGCAGCGTTAGCGGGACCAGCACAGATACGCAGTATTTT
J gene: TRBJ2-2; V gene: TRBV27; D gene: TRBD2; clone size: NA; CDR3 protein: CASSLSRTSGSSKNGELFF; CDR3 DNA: TGTGCCAGCAGTTTATCCCGGACTAGCGGGAGCTCCAAAAACGGGGAGCTGTTTTTT
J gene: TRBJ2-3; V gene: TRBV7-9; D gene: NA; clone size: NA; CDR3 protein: CASSLSGGSSADTQYF; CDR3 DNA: TGTGCCAGCAGCTTATCCGGCGGATCTTCTGCAGATACGCAGTATTTT
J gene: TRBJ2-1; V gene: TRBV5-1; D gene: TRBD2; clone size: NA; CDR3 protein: CASSPSGSSYNEQFF; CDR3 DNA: TGCGCCAGCAGCCCCAGCGGGAGTTCCTACAATGAGCAGTTCTTC
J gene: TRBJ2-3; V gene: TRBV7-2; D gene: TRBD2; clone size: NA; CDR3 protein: CASSSSGSTDTQYF; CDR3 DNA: TGTGCCAGCAGCTCTAGCGGGAGCACAGATACGCAGTATTTT
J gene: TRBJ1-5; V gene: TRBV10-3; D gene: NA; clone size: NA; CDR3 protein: CATWDAGGNQPQHF; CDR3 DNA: TGTGCCACCTGGGATGCAGGAGGCAATCAGCCCCAGCATTTT
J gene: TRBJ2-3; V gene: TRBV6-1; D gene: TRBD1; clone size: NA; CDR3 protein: CASSPDRADTQYF; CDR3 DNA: TGTGCCAGCAGTCCGGACAGGGCAGATACGCAGTATTTT
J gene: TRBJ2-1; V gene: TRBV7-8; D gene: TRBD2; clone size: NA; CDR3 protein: CASSLGGSGRPLYNEQFF; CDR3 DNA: TGTGCCAGCAGCTTGGGGGGGAGCGGGAGGCCCCTCTACAATGAGCAGTTCTTC
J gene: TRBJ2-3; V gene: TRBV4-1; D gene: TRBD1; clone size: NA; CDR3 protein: CASSPLHRTGASTDTQYF; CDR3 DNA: TGCGCCAGCAGCCCCTTACACCGGACAGGGGCTAGCACAGATACGCAGTATTTT
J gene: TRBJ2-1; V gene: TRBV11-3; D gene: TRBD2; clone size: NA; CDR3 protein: CASSLEGGREGGYNEQFF; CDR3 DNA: TGTGCCAGCAGCTTAGAGGGAGGGCGGGAGGGCGGTTACAATGAGCAGTTCTTC